This T cell receptor beta chain was documented in a study of blood T cell repertoires in COVID-19. Clones were read by immunoSEQ multiplex PCR, and TCRdb kept only the in-frame ones, dropping some. The sample lists approximately 210,000 clones, around four fifths occurring once. Germline V gene lookup returns CDR1 SGHTA and CDR2 FQGNSA. The CDR3 totals 15 residues. Trimming stripped 0 bases from V and 6 bases from J, with 12 bases between. This TCR came from a man aged 25 to 40 with active or convalescent COVID-19. What was sequenced was peripheral blood. The rearrangement uses TRBV7-2 and TRBJ1-5; D possibly corresponds to TRBD1 (6 bases). The chain's CDR3 is CASSLAPGAGQPQHF. Written as DNA, the CDR3 is TGTGCCAGCAGCTTAGCGCCAGGGGCTGGTCAGCCCCAGCATTTT.